This TCR beta chain was captured in a study of T cell responses to AZD1222 COVID-19 vaccine. Overall study: Analyses pooled second doses at about 4 or about 12 weeks. Points from the study as a whole: Baseline seropositivity characterized only a handful of AZD1222 recipients. Spike regions recognized by vaccine-associated CD4 TCRs spanned the protein, led by 160-218 and 743-854.

Measured with immunoSEQ multiplex PCR; TCRdb has only the in-frame clones, and not every one. The sample shows about 130,000 clones, under 90% of them seen only once. About this clone: Antigen unknown.

The sequence derives from an adult in good health. The sample consisted of peripheral blood, taken on day 0 of AZD1222 vaccination.

The CDR3 here is CASSLGVRGNQPQHF. CDR3 nucleotides: TGTGCCAGCAGCCTGGGAGTTCGGGGCAATCAGCCCCAGCATTTT. The chain has TRBV28 and TRBJ1-5; D uncertain. V was trimmed by 6 bases and J by 2 bases, leaving 14 bases between them. The germline CDR1 and CDR2 sequences are MDHEN and SYDVKM. This CDR3 is 15 amino acids long.